Below, 25 T cell receptor beta chains from the same sample are listed, as sequenced in a study of OX40 agonist ivuxolimab in advanced cancers. Measured with immunoSEQ multiplex PCR; TCRdb has only the in-frame clones, and not every one. The data contain around 39,000 clones, 82% of them seen just once; the ten biggest clones take up 1.8%. Here the sequenced sample was CD4+ or CD8+ T cells sorted from blood, taken in a trial of the OX40 agonist ivuxolimab. The receptors were gathered from an adult with an advanced solid tumor such as melanoma, head and neck, liver or kidney cancer.

The chain uses TRBV29-1 and TRBJ2-1; perhaps D is TRBD1 or TRBD2 (6 bases each). The germline gives CDR1 SQVTM, CDR2 ANQGSEA. The germline V and J ends were trimmed by 4 bases and 8 bases, with 21 bases remaining between them. The CDR3 totals 15 residues. The CDR3 coding sequence is TGCAGCGTTGTTGCTGGGGGGCGGATGGGCGATGAGCAGTTCTTC. Protein: CSVVAGGRMGDEQFF.

The CDR3 coding sequence is TGTGCCACCAGCCGCCCCCGCTACCGGAACACTGAAGCTTTCTTT. Its protein product is CATSRPRYRNTEAFF. The rearrangement links TRBV15 to TRBJ1-1, with D uncertain. Trimming took off 5 bases at V and 1 base at J, with 14 bases between the two ends. The CDR3 sequence is 15 residues long. Germline values: CDR1 LNHNV, CDR2 YYDKDF (reference sequence).

The chain uses TRBV4-3 and TRBJ2-3, with D possibly matching TRBD2 (5 bases). Trimming shortened V by 0 bases and J by 6 bases, and 19 bases separated the two germline ends. This CDR3 has 17 residues. Germline V lookup: CDR1 LGHNA, CDR2 YSLEER. The CDR3 DNA is TGCGCCAGCAGCCAAGATCGATTCGTGTTTGGCGGGGATACGCAGTATTTT. It encodes CASSQDRFVFGGDTQYF.

The V gene is TRBV5-6, the J gene TRBJ2-4; D gene ambiguous. This CDR3 is 16 amino acids long. Trimming shortened V by 6 bases and J by 0 bases, and 16 bases separated the two germline ends. Germline CDR1 is SGHDT and CDR2 is YYEEEE. The CDR3 region has the DNA TGTGCCAGCACTAACCAAGGAGACCTAGCCAAAAACATTCAGTACTTC. Its protein product is CASTNQGDLAKNIQYF. Together with reference TRBV5-6 and TRBJ2-4, the CDR3 gives the full variable domain: DAGVTQSPTHLIKTRGQQVTLRCSPKSGHDTVSWYQQALGQGPQFIFQYYEEEERQRGNFPDRFSGHQFPNYSSELNVNALLLGDSALYLCASTNQGDLAKNIQYFGAGTRLSVL.

The rearrangement uses TRBV5-1 and TRBJ1-6; 8 nucleotides align to TRBD1. The germline gives CDR1 SGHRS, CDR2 YFSETQ. This CDR3 region has 16 residues. V lost 5 bases, J lost 8 bases, and 12 bases stayed unmatched. CDR3 sequence reads: CASSPQGALRDSPLHF. The DNA of the CDR3 is TGCGCCAGCAGTCCGCAGGGGGCTTTAAGGGATTCACCCCTCCACTTT.

CDR3 loop: CASSLRGGGGVIGNTIYF. CDR3 nucleotide sequence: TGTGCCAGCAGCCTAAGGGGGGGCGGAGGAGTAATTGGAAACACCATATATTTT. The V call is TRBV7-8, the J call TRBJ1-3, with D perhaps matching TRBD1 (6 bases). The CDR3 totals 18 residues. Germline-derived CDR1 and CDR2 are SGHVS and FQNEAQ. V lost 5 bases to trimming and J lost 3 bases, with 23 bases between them.

In its sample, this clone was seen a few times. CDR3 DNA: TGTGCCAGCAGCTCAGGGACAGAAAGAAGAGAAAACACTGAAGCTTTCTTT. Protein product: CASSSGTERRENTEAFF. The V call is TRBV11-3, the J call TRBJ1-1, with 7 bases matching TRBD1. Germline assignment: CDR1 SGHNT and CDR2 YENEEA. Germline trimming cut 4 bases from V and 2 bases from J; bases unmatched to any gene: 13. The CDR3 consists of 17 residues. Supplemented by reference TRBV11-3 and TRBJ1-1, the full variable domain reads EAGVVQSPRYKIIEKKQPVAFWCNPISGHNTLYWYLQNLGQGPELLIRYENEEAVDDSQLPKDRFSAERLKGVDSTLKIQPAELGDSAVYLCASSSGTERRENTEAFFGQGTRLTVV.

The chain employs TRBV27 and TRBJ1-2, with TRBD1 identical over 8 bases. This CDR3 region has 16 residues. Trimming took 4 bases from V and 3 from J; bases not matched to a gene: 10. Germline CDR1 MNHEY, CDR2 SMNVEV (reference sequence). The CDR3 region has the DNA TGTGCCAGCAGTTCACTGGGGCAGGGGGCAGACTATGGCTACACCTTC. Its protein product is CASSSLGQGADYGYTF.

This rearrangement joins TRBV19 to TRBJ1-6, with D perhaps TRBD1 (6 bases). CDR1 LNHDA and CDR2 SQIVND come from the germline V gene (reference sequence). This CDR3 region has 18 residues. Trimming pared 3 bases from V and 0 bases from J, leaving 15 bases between. CDR3 nucleotides: TGTGCCAGTAGTATCCGGGACACCCTCTTCTCCTATAATTCACCCCTCCACTTT. Its translation: CASSIRDTLFSYNSPLHF.

The CDR3 here is CSVELGGSGANVLTF. CDR3 nucleotide sequence: TGCAGCGTTGAATTGGGAGGCTCTGGGGCCAACGTCCTGACTTTC. The chain recombines TRBV29-1 with TRBJ2-6; tentatively, D is TRBD2 (6 bases). The V end lost 2 bases, the J end lost 0 bases, and 8 bases lay between the germline ends. This CDR3 is 15 amino acids long. CDR1 and CDR2 from the germline V gene are SQVTM and ANQGSEA.

The V gene is TRBV10-3, the J gene TRBJ1-2; 8 bases line up with TRBD1. The CDR3 is 13 amino acids. CDR1 and CDR2 (germline): ENHRY, SYGVKD. Trimming at V came to 10 bases and at J to 5 bases, leaving 9 bases not matched to a gene. Here the CDR3 DNA reads TGTGCCAGCCTTACCGGGACAGGTTATGGCTACACCTTC. This gives the protein CASLTGTGYGYTF.

This clone was counted a few times. This rearrangement joins TRBV2 to TRBJ1-6; 7 bases are shared with TRBD1. The CDR3 sequence is 14 residues long. Trimming cost V 2 bases and J 13 bases; bases outside gene matches: 8. Germline V gene data show CDR1 as SNHLY and CDR2 as FYNNEI. CDR3 DNA sequence: TGTGCCAGCAGTGAACGGAGGGGGCGTACCCCCCTCCACTTT. It codes for CASSERRGRTPLHF.

The rearrangement links TRBV7-2 to TRBJ2-1, with D possibly being TRBD1 (6 bases). The CDR3 consists of 14 residues. Trimming left V 4 bases short and J 5 bases short, with 12 bases between. Looked up from germline, CDR1 is SGHTA and CDR2 is FQGNSA. CDR3 sequence: CASSSDRRHNEQFF. In DNA form, the CDR3 reads TGTGCCAGCAGCTCCGACAGGAGGCACAATGAGCAGTTCTTC.

V usage is TRBV2 and J usage is TRBJ1-4, with a possible D match to TRBD1 (5 bases). V was cut by 4 bases and J by 5 bases, with 11 bases left in between. The germline V gene encodes CDR1 SNHLY and CDR2 FYNNEI. This CDR3 contains 14 residues. The CDR3 DNA is TGTGCCAGCAGTGTCCGGGGGGGGAATGAAAAACTGTTTTTT. It encodes CASSVRGGNEKLFF.

Only one count was recorded for this clone. The V gene is TRBV11-1, the J gene TRBJ1-2; D is perhaps TRBD1 (6 bases). Looked up from germline, CDR1 is SGHAT and CDR2 is FQDESV (reference sequence). The CDR3 extends over 15 amino acids. V shed 5 bases and J shed 0 bases, with 13 bases lying between them. DNA for the CDR3: TGTGCCAGCAGCCCACAGGGATTATCTAACTATGGCTACACCTTC. Encoded protein: CASSPQGLSNYGYTF.

This chain uses TRBV5-1 with TRBJ2-1, with 8 bases identical to TRBD2. Per the germline V gene, CDR1 is SGHRS and CDR2 is YFSETQ. The CDR3 runs to 15 residues. The V segment lost 2 bases and the J segment 1 base; nucleotides outside the gene matches: 2. The CDR3 region is CASSFSGVSYNEQFF. CDR3 bases: TGCGCCAGCAGCTTTAGCGGGGTATCCTACAATGAGCAGTTCTTC.

The chain joins TRBV5-1 to TRBJ2-2, with D unresolved. In germline, CDR1 is SGHRS, CDR2 YFSETQ. CDR3 length equals 14 residues. V dropped 5 bases and J dropped 6 bases, with 14 bases sitting between them. The CDR3 spells CASRSAVGAGELFF. In DNA, the CDR3 is TGCGCCAGCAGGTCGGCGGTGGGTGCCGGGGAGCTGTTTTTT.

The chain joins TRBV29-1 to TRBJ1-3; D is unresolved. The CDR3 extends over 13 amino acids. Between the trimmed V and J ends, which lost 4 bases and 0 bases, there was a span of 7 bases. The germline V gene encodes CDR1 SQVTM and CDR2 ANQGSEA. As DNA, the CDR3 is TGCAGCGTTGTTAAGGGCTCTGGAAACACCATATATTTT. Translated: CSVVKGSGNTIYF.

The chain has TRBV7-2 and TRBJ2-5; tentatively, D is TRBD1 (5 bases). Trimming shortened V by 6 bases and J by 7 bases, and 12 bases separated the two germline ends. CDR1 and CDR2 (germline): SGHTA, FQGNSA. The CDR3 is 12 residues long. The DNA of the CDR3 is TGTGCCAGCAGTCAAGGGGCCCGGACCCAGTACTTC. It encodes CASSQGARTQYF.

J is TRBJ1-2 and V is TRBV5-6, with D uncertain. V was clipped by 7 bases and J by 0 bases, with 10 bases between them. Germline V gives CDR1 SGHDT, CDR2 YYEEEE. CDR3 length: 13 residues. As DNA, the CDR3 is TGTGCCAGCGTTAGCCGGGCTAACTATGGCTACACCTTC. This encodes CASVSRANYGYTF.

This clone has only a few counts. The chain recombines TRBV30 with TRBJ1-1; D uncertain. The CDR3 loop spans 13 amino acids. Trimming shortened V by 4 bases and J by 1 base, and 10 bases separated the two germline ends. Per the germline V gene, CDR1 is GTSNPN and CDR2 is SVGIG (reference sequence). The CDR3 reads CAWTLERNTEAFF. The CDR3 DNA reads TGTGCCTGGACCTTAGAACGGAACACTGAAGCTTTCTTT.

The chain joins TRBV10-2 to TRBJ2-1, with D maybe TRBD2 (5 bases). The CDR3 extends over 18 amino acids. Germline CDR1 reads WSHSY; CDR2 reads SAAADI. Trimming cost V 3 bases and J 1 base, with 19 bases left between them. CDR3 amino acids: CASSDLPGRAGSYNEQFF. The DNA of the CDR3 is TGCGCCAGCAGTGACCTTCCTGGGCGGGCCGGGTCCTACAATGAGCAGTTCTTC.

The CDR3 reads CASSSPGPGAFF. The CDR3 DNA sequence: TGTGCCAGCAGCTCTCCAGGTCCGGGAGCTTTCTTT. The chain employs TRBV7-2 and TRBJ1-1; D not certain. The CDR3 is made up of 12 amino acids. Deletions cut 4 bases from V and 10 bases from J, with 13 bases between. The germline V gene encodes CDR1 SGHTA and CDR2 FQGNSA.

This clone has only a few counts. The genes are TRBV9 and TRBJ2-1; TRBD2 matches at 13 bases. The CDR3 totals 17 residues. CDR1 is SGDLS, CDR2 YYNGEE, per germline. V lost 3 bases and J lost 4; bases outside the gene matches: 7. CDR3 amino acids: CASSALLAGGHYNEQFF. DNA for the CDR3: TGTGCCAGCAGCGCCTTACTAGCGGGGGGGCATTACAATGAGCAGTTCTTC. Full variable domain (remainder filled in from reference TRBV9 and TRBJ2-1): DSGVTQTPKHLITATGQRVTLRCSPRSGDLSVYWYQQSLDQGLQFLIQYYNGEERAKGNILERFSAQQFPDLHSELNLSSLELGDSALYFCASSALLAGGHYNEQFFGPGTRLTVL.

This chain uses TRBV10-3 with TRBJ2-7; the D gene is possibly TRBD1 (6 bases). From germline, CDR1 is ENHRY and CDR2 SYGVKD. The CDR3 is made up of 15 amino acids. Trimming removed 2 bases from V and 2 bases from J, with 13 bases in between. CDR3 sequence: CAISERETGAYEQYF. As DNA, the CDR3 is TGTGCCATCAGTGAGCGAGAGACAGGAGCCTACGAGCAGTACTTC.